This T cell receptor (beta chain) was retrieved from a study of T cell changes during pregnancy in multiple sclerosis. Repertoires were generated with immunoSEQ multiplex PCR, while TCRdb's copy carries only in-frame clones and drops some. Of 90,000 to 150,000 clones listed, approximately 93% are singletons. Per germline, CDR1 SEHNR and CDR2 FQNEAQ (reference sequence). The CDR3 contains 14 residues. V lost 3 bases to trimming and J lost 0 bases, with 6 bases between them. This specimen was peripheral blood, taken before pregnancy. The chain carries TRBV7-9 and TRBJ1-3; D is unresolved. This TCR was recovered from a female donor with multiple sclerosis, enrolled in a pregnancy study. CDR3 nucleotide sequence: TGTGCCAGCAGCTTCTCGAGCTCTGGAAACACCATATATTTT. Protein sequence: CASSFSSSGNTIYF. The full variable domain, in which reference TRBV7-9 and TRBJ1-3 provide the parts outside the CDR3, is DTGVSQNPRHKITKRGQNVTFRCDPISEHNRLYWYRQTLGQGPEFLTYFQNEAQLEKSRLLSDRFSAERPKGSFSTLEIQRTEQGDSAMYLCASSFSSSGNTIYFGEGSWLTVV.